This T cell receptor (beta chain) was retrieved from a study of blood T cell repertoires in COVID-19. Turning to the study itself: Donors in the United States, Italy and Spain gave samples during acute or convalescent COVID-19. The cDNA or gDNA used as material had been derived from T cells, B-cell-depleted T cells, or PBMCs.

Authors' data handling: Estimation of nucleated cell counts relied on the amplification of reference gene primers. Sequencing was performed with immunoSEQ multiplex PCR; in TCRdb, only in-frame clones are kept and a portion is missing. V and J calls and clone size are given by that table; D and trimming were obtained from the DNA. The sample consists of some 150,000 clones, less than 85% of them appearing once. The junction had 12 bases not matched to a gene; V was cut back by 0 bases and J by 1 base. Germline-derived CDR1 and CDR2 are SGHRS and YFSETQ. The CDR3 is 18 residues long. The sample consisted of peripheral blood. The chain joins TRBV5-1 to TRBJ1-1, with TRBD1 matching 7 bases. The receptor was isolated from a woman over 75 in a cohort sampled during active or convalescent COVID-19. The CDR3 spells CASSLVPQDRAGNTEAFF. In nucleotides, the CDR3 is TGCGCCAGCAGCTTGGTCCCCCAAGACAGGGCGGGGAACACTGAAGCTTTCTTT.